The entry below describes one T cell receptor beta chain. The source of the sample is a study of T cell responses to AZD1222 COVID-19 vaccine. Sequencing used immunoSEQ multiplex PCR; TCRdb keeps in-frame clones, though not all of them. The sample yields over 70,000 clones, 80% to 90% seen once. Sequenced here: peripheral blood, sampled on day 0 of MenACWY control vaccination. The clonotype originates from an adult in good health.

The CDR3 protein is CASSPDISGANVLTF. CDR3 nucleotide sequence: TGTGCCAGTAGTCCCGACATCTCTGGGGCCAACGTCCTGACTTTC. This rearrangement joins TRBV19 to TRBJ2-6, with D unresolved. CDR3 length equals 15 residues. The germline gives CDR1 LNHDA, CDR2 SQIVND (reference sequence). V lost 5 bases and J lost 0, with 8 bases in between.